This T cell receptor (beta chain) was documented in a study of blood T cell repertoires in COVID-19 (TCRdb year 2020). Looking at the study overall: Samples covering the acute and convalescent phases of COVID-19 were provided by collaborators in the United States, Italy and Spain. The repertoires were released in a freely available public database intended as a resource for research on the immune response to SARS-CoV-2. The material from the prospective study consisted of cDNA or gDNA derived from T cells, B-cell-depleted T cells, or PBMCs. HLA class I and class II types, where available, came from metadata supplied by the sample provider rather than from assay-based typing. Nearly every sample came with metadata listing a de-identified subject ID, COVID-19 status, age in years and sex. Samples were obtained from the ongoing ImmuneRACE study (first 160 participants) and from some 1,300 subjects provided by 6 global collaborators. Deeply sampled blood TCRbeta repertoires from subjects exposed to, actively infected with, or recovered from COVID-19 were included in the dataset.

TCRbeta CDR3 regions were amplified from genomic DNA using the immunoSEQ Assay, a bias-controlled multiplex PCR. In the original analysis: Within the assay, amplification of reference gene primers was used to estimate how many nucleated cells each sample contained. Sequence reads were collapsed and filtered to measure the absolute abundance of every unique TCRbeta CDR3 rearrangement. For each sample, productive Simpson clonality was calculated as the square root of Simpson's diversity index over productive rearrangements. The table was pulled from immuneACCESS by TCRdb, which kept in-frame rearrangements only. Such tables lose some clones; where checked, under half of the loss comes from unresolved V genes, and the rest has no known cause. Clone size and V and J calls were adopted from that table, with D and trimming inferred from the DNA. The sample includes 90,000 to 150,000 clones, with roughly 87% observed a single time. In total, the top ten clones hold 6.5% to 8.5% of the sample.

The CDR3 spans 13 residues, from the cysteine through the phenylalanine. This entry keeps only the CDR3 DNA: 39 bases, framed from base 1. Based on the germline V gene (reference sequence), the CDR1 and CDR2 sequences are LNHDA and SQIVND. V gives up 3 bases and J gives up 5 bases, and the segment between their germline ends measures 10 bases. Overall results and qualifications from the work: Clinical and demographic metadata were provided uncurated, with the amount varying by source and participant.

The collaborating institutions used their own protocols to collect whole blood in K2EDTA tubes. Collaborator samples were shipped for TCRbeta analysis as frozen whole blood, isolated PBMCs, or DNA extracted from either sample type. As to this clone: No cognate antigen has been identified for it. Base qualities are not at hand, and no much larger clone is one base apart.

Sequencing used peripheral blood. Recombination connected TRBV19 to TRBJ2-5; there is no confident call for the D gene. This TCR was recovered from a human donor in a cohort sampled during active COVID-19. The encoded CDR3 is CASSIQVFETQYF. In nucleotides, the sequence is TGTGCCAGTAGTATTCAGGTTTTTGAGACCCAGTACTTC.